This T cell receptor beta chain is from a study of cytomegalovirus exposure and HLA in healthy donors. Overall study context: Genotyping of hundreds of donors showed that 80% to 85% belonged to the Caucasian-associated ancestry cluster.

60 Vbeta and 13 Jbeta primers were used in PCR. Here immunoSEQ multiplex PCR was the method, and the copy in TCRdb shows in-frame clones only, minus some. Of under 150,000 clones in the sample, roughly three quarters are singletons; the top ten hold over 0.8%. The receptor's source is a woman in her sixties in good health and CMV-seronegative. Specimen: PBMCs.

CDR3 sequence: CASSGRGVGLVGELFF. CDR3 sequence (DNA): TGTGCCAGCAGTGGACGGGGGGTCGGATTGGTCGGGGAGCTGTTTTTT. The chain joins TRBV2 to TRBJ2-2, with TRBD2 matching over 7 bases. The CDR3 covers 16 residues. Germline-derived CDR1 and CDR2 are SNHLY and FYNNEI. V shed 4 bases and J 7 bases; nucleotides not matched to a gene: 12.